This T cell receptor (beta chain) was observed in a study of blood T cell repertoires in COVID-19. The V and J ends lost 4 bases and 0 bases, in that order; junction bases with no gene match: 8. The germline gives CDR1 LGHNA, CDR2 YNFKEQ. The CDR3 has 18 residues. Sequencing used immunoSEQ multiplex PCR; TCRdb keeps in-frame clones, though not all of them. The sample carries a few hundred thousand clones, around 84% recorded once. The chain couples TRBV4-2 to TRBJ2-4; TRBD2 matches 11 bases. The clonotype originates from a woman aged 80 or older with COVID-19, enrolled during active disease. Sequenced sample: peripheral blood. CDR3 coding DNA: TGTGCCAGCAGCCTATCGCTGGGACTAGCGGTAGCCAAAAACATTCAGTACTTC. Translation: CASSLSLGLAVAKNIQYF.